Included here is one T cell receptor (beta chain) sequence, with context. The target antigen is unknown. TCRB transcripts that were expressed got sequenced, as all of the isolated RNA had been reverse transcribed. Sequenced by immunoSEQ multiplex PCR; TCRdb stores in-frame clones only, minus some. Of more than 300,000 clones detected, roughly 9% appear once; the ten largest clones hold about 1%. Purity (above 98%) was reached by all sorted populations. The data are from a study of beta chain features in type 1 diabetes. The V gene's germline CDR1 is GTSNPN and CDR2 SVGIG (reference sequence). The CDR3 sequence is 14 residues long. V was pared by 2 bases and J by 10 bases, with 10 bases of the junction left unmatched. Study outcomes and limitations: Significant though moderate, a shortening of TCRB CDR3s appeared in all four CD4+ subsets of Type 1 diabetes patients. More deletions and fewer insertions at VDJ junctions were seen in type 1 diabetes patients. The study found that naive, central memory and Treg TCRB repertoires appeared more similar in patients than in healthy donors.

The source of this sequence is a man aged 25-45 years with type 1 diabetes. The V gene is TRBV30, the J gene TRBJ2-1, with 8 nucleotides matching TRBD1. Material for sequencing was central memory CD4+ T cells from blood. CDR3 in amino acids: CAWSNRGVVREQFF. CDR3 nucleotide sequence: TGTGCCTGGAGTAACAGGGGGGTGGTTAGGGAGCAGTTCTTC.